The clone carrying this T cell receptor beta chain was seen a few times. Germline trimming cut 5 bases from V and 6 bases from J; bases unmatched to any gene: 11. The germline V gene has CDR1 SGHVS and CDR2 FQNEAQ. There are 16 residues in the CDR3. This entry is derived from a study of cytomegalovirus exposure and HLA in healthy donors. Study-wide context: Earlier, 100 million or so unique TCR beta sequences were recovered from roughly 170 million T cells by an analysis.

Researchers ran the PCR with 60 Vbeta and 13 Jbeta primers. Some clones are missing from TCRdb's copy, which holds only in-frame ones; the method was immunoSEQ multiplex PCR. The repertoire holds 140,000 to 150,000 clones, 61% seen once, with over 1.5% in the top ten. Material: PBMCs. The V call is TRBV7-8, the J call TRBJ1-5; 9 nucleotides align to TRBD1. This receptor was obtained from a male donor in good health and CMV-seronegative. CDR3 DNA: TGTGCCAGCAGCCCCCGGACAGGGGATTTTGCTCAGCCCCAGCATTTT. Protein product: CASSPRTGDFAQPQHF.